Below, 4 T cell receptor beta chains from the same sample are listed, as sequenced in a study of blood T cell repertoires in COVID-19. Sequencing was performed with immunoSEQ multiplex PCR; in TCRdb, only in-frame clones are kept and a portion is missing. The table includes some 260,000 clones, roughly 90% detected once. Sequenced: peripheral blood. All receptors derive from a woman aged 25 to 39 with acute or convalescent COVID-19.

This chain connects TRBV18 to TRBJ1-2; D is possibly TRBD1 (5 bases). V lost 2 bases and J 4 bases, leaving 8 bases between the germline ends. Germline values: CDR1 KGHSH, CDR2 LQKENI. The CDR3 is made up of 13 amino acids. CDR3 sequence (DNA): TGTGCCAGCTCACCAGGACAATCCTATGGCTACACCTTC. Amino acid sequence: CASSPGQSYGYTF.

For the CDR3, the DNA is TGTGCCAGCAGCGCCTCGGGACTAGCGGGATCGGTTGAGCAGTTCTTC. It is translated as CASSASGLAGSVEQFF. V and J are TRBV9 and TRBJ2-1, with 13 bases aligning to TRBD2. The CDR3 is 16 amino acids. V lost 3 bases and J lost 9; bases outside the gene matches: 9. Germline V CDR1 and CDR2: SGDLS, YYNGEE.

This clone was detected only a few times. J is TRBJ2-3 and V is TRBV6-2 or TRBV6-3, with 14 bases identical to TRBD2. Germline V gene lookup returns CDR1 MNHEY and CDR2 SVGEGT. The CDR3 totals 18 residues. Trimming took 4 bases from V and 5 from J; bases not matched to a gene: 11. DNA of the CDR3: TGTGCCAGCAGTTTCCTAAGGACTAGCGGGAGGCCTCGAGATACGCAGTATTTT. Its translation is CASSFLRTSGRPRDTQYF.

The CDR3 DNA follows: TGCGCCAGCAGCACCGACAGGGGGATTGGAAAACTGTTTTTT. Amino acids: CASSTDRGIGKLFF. V and J are TRBV5-1 and TRBJ1-4; 9 bases line up with TRBD1. CDR1 and CDR2 from the germline V gene are SGHRS and YFSETQ. The CDR3 is 14 amino acids. The ends lost 4 bases at V and 10 bases at J; junction bases unmatched: 8.